This T cell receptor (beta chain) was sequenced in a study of OX40 agonist ivuxolimab in advanced cancers. On cycle 4 day 1 and cycle 7 day 1, as well as at baseline, blood was sampled. As regards this clone: Its target is unknown.

Sequencing was performed with immunoSEQ multiplex PCR; in TCRdb, only in-frame clones are kept and a portion is missing. The table has tens of thousands of clones, 70% to 85% seen once. The CDR3 length is 16 residues. From germline, CDR1 is SGHNT and CDR2 YYREEE (reference sequence). V lost 4 bases to trimming and J lost 2 bases; unmatched junction nucleotides: 3. Study-level results: Certain nonresponders likewise exhibited a low normalized T-cell clonal expansion. Relatively little clonal expansion, among the lowest observed, appeared in partial responders at 0.1-3.0 mg/kg.

The genes are TRBV5-4 and TRBJ2-5; 15 bases align to TRBD2. Source: CD4+ or CD8+ T cells sorted from blood, taken in a trial of the OX40 agonist ivuxolimab. This sequence originates from an adult with an advanced solid tumor such as melanoma, head and neck, liver or kidney cancer. CDR3 region: CASSLGLAGGQETQYF. DNA for the CDR3: TGTGCCAGCAGCCTAGGACTAGCGGGGGGGCAAGAGACCCAGTACTTC.